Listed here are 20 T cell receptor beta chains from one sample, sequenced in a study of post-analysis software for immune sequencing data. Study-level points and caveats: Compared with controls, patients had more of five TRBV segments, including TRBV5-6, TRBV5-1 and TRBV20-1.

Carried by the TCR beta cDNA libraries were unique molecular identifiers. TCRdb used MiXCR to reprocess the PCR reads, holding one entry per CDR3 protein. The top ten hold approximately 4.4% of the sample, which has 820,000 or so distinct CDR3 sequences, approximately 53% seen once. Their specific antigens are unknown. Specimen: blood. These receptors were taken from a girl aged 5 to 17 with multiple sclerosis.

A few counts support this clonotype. In DNA form, the CDR3 reads TGTGCCAGCAGCGACCGTTTCGGTGCCACTAATGAAAAACTGTTTTTT. Protein sequence: CASSDRFGATNEKLFF. This chain uses TRBV7-9 with TRBJ1-4, with D unresolved. CDR1 is SEHNR and CDR2 is FQNEAQ in the germline V gene (reference sequence). V lost 5 bases and J 2 bases, leaving 15 bases between the germline ends. The CDR3 totals 16 residues.

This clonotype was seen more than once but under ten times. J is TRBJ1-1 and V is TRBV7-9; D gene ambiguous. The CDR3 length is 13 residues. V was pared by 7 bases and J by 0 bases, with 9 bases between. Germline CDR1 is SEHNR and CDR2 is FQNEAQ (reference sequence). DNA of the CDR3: TGTGCCAGCATGAGGGCGTTGAACACTGAAGCTTTCTTT. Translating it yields CASMRALNTEAFF.

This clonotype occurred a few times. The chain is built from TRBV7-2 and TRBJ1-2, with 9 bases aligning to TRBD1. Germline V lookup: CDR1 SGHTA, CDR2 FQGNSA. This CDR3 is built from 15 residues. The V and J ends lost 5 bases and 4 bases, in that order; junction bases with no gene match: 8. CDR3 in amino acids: CASSQPGQGFYGYTF. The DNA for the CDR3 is TGTGCCAGCAGCCAACCGGGACAGGGATTCTATGGCTACACCTTC.

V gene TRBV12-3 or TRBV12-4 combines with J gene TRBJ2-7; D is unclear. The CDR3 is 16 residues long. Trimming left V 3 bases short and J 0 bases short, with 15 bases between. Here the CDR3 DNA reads TGTGCCAGCAGTTTCAGTCGGGCTACGAGCTCCTACGAGCAGTACTTC. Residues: CASSFSRATSSYEQYF.

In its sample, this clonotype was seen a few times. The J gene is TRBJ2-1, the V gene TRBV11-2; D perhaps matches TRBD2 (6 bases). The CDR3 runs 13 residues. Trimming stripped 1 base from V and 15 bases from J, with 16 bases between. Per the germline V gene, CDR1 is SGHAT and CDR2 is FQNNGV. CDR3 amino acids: CASSLAGGAGWFF. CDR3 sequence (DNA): TGTGCCAGCAGCTTAGCTGGCGGGGCGGGTTGGTTCTTC.

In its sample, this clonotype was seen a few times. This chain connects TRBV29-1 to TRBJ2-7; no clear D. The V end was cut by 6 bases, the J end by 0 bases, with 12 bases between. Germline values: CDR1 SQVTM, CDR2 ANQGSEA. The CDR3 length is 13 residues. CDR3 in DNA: TGCAGCGTGGGTGAGAACACCTCCTACGAGCAGTACTTC. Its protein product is CSVGENTSYEQYF.

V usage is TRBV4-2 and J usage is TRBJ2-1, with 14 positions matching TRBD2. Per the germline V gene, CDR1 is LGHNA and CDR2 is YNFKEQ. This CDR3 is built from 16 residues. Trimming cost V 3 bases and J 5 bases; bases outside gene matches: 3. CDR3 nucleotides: TGTGCCAGCAGCCAGCCGGGACTAGCGGGGGACAATGAGCAGTTCTTC. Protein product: CASSQPGLAGDNEQFF.

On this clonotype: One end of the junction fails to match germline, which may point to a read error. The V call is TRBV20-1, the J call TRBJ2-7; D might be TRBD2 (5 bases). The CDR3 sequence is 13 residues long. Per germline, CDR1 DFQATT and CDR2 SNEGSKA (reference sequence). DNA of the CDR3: TGCAGTGCAAGAGGACGGGACTCCTACGAGCAGTACTTC. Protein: CSARGRDSYEQYF.

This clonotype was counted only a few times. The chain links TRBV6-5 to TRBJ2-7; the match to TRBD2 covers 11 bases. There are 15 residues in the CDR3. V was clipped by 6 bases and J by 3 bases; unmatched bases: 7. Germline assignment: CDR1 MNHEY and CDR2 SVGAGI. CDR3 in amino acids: CASSHRLAGIYEQYF. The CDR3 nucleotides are TGTGCCAGCAGCCACAGACTAGCGGGGATCTACGAGCAGTACTTC.

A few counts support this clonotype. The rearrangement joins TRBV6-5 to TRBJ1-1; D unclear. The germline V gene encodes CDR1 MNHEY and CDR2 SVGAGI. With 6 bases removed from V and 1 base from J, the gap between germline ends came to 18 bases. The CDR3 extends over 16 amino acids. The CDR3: CASSSPLRAGNTEAFF. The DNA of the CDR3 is TGTGCCAGCAGCAGTCCGTTGAGGGCGGGGAACACTGAAGCTTTCTTT.

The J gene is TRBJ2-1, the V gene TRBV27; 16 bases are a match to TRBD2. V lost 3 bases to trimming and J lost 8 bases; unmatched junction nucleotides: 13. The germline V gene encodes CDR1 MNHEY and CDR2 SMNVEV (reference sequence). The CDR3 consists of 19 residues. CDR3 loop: CASSLLGTSGRAQIDEQFF. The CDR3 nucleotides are TGTGCCAGCAGTTTGCTCGGGACTAGCGGGAGGGCCCAAATCGATGAGCAGTTCTTC.

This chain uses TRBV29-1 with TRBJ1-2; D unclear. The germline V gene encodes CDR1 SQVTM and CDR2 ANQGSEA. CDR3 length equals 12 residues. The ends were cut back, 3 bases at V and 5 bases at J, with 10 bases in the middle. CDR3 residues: CSVDVGAYGYTF. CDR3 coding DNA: TGCAGCGTTGATGTAGGAGCTTATGGCTACACCTTC.

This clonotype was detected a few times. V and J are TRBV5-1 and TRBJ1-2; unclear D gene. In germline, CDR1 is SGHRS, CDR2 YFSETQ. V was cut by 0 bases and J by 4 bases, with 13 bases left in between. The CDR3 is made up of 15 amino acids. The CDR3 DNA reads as TGCGCCAGCAGCTTGGATAGCCCGGGCGGCTATGGCTACACCTTC. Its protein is CASSLDSPGGYGYTF.

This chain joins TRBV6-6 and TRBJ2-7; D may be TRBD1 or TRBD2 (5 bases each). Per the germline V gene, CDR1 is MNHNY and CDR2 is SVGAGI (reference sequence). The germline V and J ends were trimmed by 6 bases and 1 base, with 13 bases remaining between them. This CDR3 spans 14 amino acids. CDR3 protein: CASRGRTRSYEQYF. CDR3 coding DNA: TGTGCCAGCAGGGGACGTACCAGATCCTACGAGCAGTACTTC.

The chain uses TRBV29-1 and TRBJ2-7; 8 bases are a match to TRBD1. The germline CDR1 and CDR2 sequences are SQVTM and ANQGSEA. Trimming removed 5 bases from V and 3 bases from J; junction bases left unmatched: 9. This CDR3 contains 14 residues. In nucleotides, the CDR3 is TGCAGCGTTCTGTTGGACAGGGAAAGCTACGAGCAGTACTTC. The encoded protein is CSVLLDRESYEQYF.

This chain's CDR3 is CASSYAGIAGPYNEQFF. The CDR3, as DNA: TGTGCCAGCAGTTACGCGGGAATAGCGGGACCATACAATGAGCAGTTCTTC. This chain joins TRBV6-2 or TRBV6-3 and TRBJ2-1, with 8 nucleotides matching TRBD2. Trimming removed 2 bases from V and 4 bases from J; junction bases left unmatched: 10. Germline CDR1 reads MNHEY; CDR2 reads SVGEGT. The CDR3 sequence is 17 residues long.

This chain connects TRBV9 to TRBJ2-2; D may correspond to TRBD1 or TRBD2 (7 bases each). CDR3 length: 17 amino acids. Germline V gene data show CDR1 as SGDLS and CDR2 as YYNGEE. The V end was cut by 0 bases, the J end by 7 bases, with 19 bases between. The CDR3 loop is CASSVAPWEGAGGELFF. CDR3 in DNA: TGTGCCAGCAGCGTAGCTCCTTGGGAGGGGGCCGGCGGGGAGCTGTTTTTT.

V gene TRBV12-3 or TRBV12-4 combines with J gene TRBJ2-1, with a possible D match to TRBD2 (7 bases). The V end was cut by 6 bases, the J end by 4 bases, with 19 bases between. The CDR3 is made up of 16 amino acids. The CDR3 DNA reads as TGTGCCAGCAGCTCCATAGGACGGGGGGCATACAATGAGCAGTTCTTC. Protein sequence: CASSSIGRGAYNEQFF.

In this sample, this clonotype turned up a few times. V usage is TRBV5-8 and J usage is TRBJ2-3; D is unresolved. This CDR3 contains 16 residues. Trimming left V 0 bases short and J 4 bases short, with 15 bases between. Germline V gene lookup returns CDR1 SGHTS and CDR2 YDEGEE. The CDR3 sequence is CASSLGDGRSSDTQYF. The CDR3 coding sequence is TGTGCCAGCAGCTTGGGGGATGGCCGCTCGTCAGATACGCAGTATTTT.

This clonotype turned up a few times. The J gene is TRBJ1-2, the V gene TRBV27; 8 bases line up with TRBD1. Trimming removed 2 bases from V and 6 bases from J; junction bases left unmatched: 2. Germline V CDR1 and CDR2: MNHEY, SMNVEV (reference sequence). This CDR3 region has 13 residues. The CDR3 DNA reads TGTGCCAGCAGTTTACAGGGGGCTAATGGCTACACCTTC. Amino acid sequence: CASSLQGANGYTF.